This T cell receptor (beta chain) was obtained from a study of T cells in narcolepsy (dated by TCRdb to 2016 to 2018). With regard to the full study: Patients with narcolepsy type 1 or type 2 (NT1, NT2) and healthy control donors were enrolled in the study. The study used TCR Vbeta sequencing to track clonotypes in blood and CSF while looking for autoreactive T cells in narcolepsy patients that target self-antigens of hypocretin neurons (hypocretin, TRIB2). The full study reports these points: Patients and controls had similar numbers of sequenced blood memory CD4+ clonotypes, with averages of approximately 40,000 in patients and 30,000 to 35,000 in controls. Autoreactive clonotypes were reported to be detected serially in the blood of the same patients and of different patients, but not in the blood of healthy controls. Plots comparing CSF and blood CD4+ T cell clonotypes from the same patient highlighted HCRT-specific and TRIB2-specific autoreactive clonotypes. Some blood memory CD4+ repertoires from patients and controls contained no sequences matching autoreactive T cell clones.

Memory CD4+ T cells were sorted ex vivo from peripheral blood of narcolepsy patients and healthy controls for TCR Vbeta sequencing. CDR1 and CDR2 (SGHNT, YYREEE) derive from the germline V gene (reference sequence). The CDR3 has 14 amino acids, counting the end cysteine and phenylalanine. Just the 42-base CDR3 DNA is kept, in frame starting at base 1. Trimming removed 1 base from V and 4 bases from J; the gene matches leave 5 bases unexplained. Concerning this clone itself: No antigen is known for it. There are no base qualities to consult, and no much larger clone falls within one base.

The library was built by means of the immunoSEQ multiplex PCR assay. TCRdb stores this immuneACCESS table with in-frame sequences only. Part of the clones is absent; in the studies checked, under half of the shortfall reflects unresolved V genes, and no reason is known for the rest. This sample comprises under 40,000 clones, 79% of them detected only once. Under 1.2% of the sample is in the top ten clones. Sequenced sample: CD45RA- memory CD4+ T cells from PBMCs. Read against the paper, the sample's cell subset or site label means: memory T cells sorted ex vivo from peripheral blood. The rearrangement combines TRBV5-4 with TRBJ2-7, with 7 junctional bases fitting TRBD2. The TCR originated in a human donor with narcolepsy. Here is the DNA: TGTGCCAGCAGCTTGAGCCTAGCGGAATACGAGCAGTACTTC. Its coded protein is CASSLSLAEYEQYF.